A single sample is the source of the 7 T cell receptor beta chains below, sequenced in a study of cytomegalovirus exposure and HLA in healthy donors. Use of 60 Vbeta and 13 Jbeta primers characterized the PCR. Sequenced by immunoSEQ multiplex PCR; TCRdb stores in-frame clones only, minus some. The sample lists over 150,000 clones, roughly 80% occurring once. Source material: PBMCs. These receptors all stem from a man aged 25 to 40 in good health and CMV-seropositive.

This clone came up a few times. The chain recombines TRBV19 with TRBJ1-1; 8 bases map to TRBD1. V lost 3 bases, J lost 0 bases, and 15 bases stayed unmatched. The CDR3 spans 19 residues. CDR1 is LNHDA and CDR2 is SQIVND in the germline V gene (reference sequence). CDR3 residues: CASSISPPRTGNMNTEAFF. As DNA, the CDR3 is TGTGCCAGTAGTATTAGCCCCCCCCGGACAGGGAATATGAACACTGAAGCTTTCTTT.

This chain uses TRBV5-1 with TRBJ2-7; D is unclear. Germline lookup yields CDR1 SGHRS and CDR2 YFSETQ. V lost 0 bases, J lost 4 bases, and 17 bases lay in between. CDR3 size: 16 residues. CDR3 sequence: CASSLGVRHLFYEQYF. For the CDR3, the DNA is TGCGCCAGCAGCTTGGGAGTCAGGCACCTTTTTTACGAGCAGTACTTC.

This clone turned up a few times. The rearrangement uses TRBV30 and TRBJ2-6; D possibly corresponds to TRBD1 (5 bases). The CDR3 spans 13 residues. Between the trimmed V and J ends, which lost 8 bases and 0 bases, there was a span of 8 bases. CDR1 is GTSNPN and CDR2 is SVGIG in the germline V gene (reference sequence). This chain's CDR3 is CAGDSSGANVLTF. DNA of the CDR3: TGTGCCGGCGACAGCTCTGGGGCCAACGTCCTGACTTTC.

This clone showed up just a few times. This chain links TRBV6-1 with TRBJ1-5, with 9 bases lining up with TRBD1. Trimming cost V 6 bases and J 4 bases; bases outside gene matches: 7. Looked up from germline, CDR1 is MNHNS and CDR2 is SASEGT. The CDR3 totals 15 residues. The DNA of the CDR3 is TGTGCCAGCAGGGATGGACAGGGGACAAATCAGCCCCAGCATTTT. The encoded protein is CASRDGQGTNQPQHF.

CDR3 DNA sequence: TGTGCCAGCAGCTCCTTCGACAGGGGCGGATATGGCTACACCTTC. This gives the protein CASSSFDRGGYGYTF. The chain has TRBV7-2 and TRBJ1-2; the match to TRBD1 covers 8 bases. The CDR3 consists of 15 residues. Trimming cost V 4 bases and J 5 bases; bases outside gene matches: 9. Germline lookup yields CDR1 SGHTA and CDR2 FQGNSA.

This clone was picked up a small number of times. V is TRBV28 and J is TRBJ2-7, with no clear D. The germline V gene has CDR1 MDHEN and CDR2 SYDVKM. CDR3 length: 11 residues. V was shortened by 9 bases and J by 5 bases, with 11 bases between the two germline ends. The CDR3 sequence: CASCRQDEQYF. DNA for the CDR3: TGTGCCAGTTGCCGCCAGGACGAGCAGTACTTC. Combining the CDR3 with reference TRBV28 and TRBJ2-7 gives the whole variable domain DVKVTQSSRYLVKRTGEKVFLECVQDMDHENMFWYRQDPGLGLRLIYFSYDVKMKEKGDIPEGYSVSREKKERFSLILESASTNQTSMYLCASCRQDEQYFGPGTRLTVT.

The chain carries TRBV19 and TRBJ1-1; the D gene is possibly TRBD1 (5 bases). CDR3 length equals 16 residues. The V end lost 6 bases, the J end lost 3 bases, and 20 bases lay between the germline ends. Germline loops: CDR1 LNHDA, CDR2 SQIVND (reference sequence). The CDR3 spells CASSPLTGGAHTEAFF. The CDR3, as DNA: TGTGCCAGTAGCCCCTTGACGGGAGGGGCCCACACTGAAGCTTTCTTT.